This TCR beta chain was retrieved from a study of cytomegalovirus exposure and HLA in healthy donors. CDR3 size: 17 residues. The V and J ends lost 5 bases and 0 bases, in that order; junction bases with no gene match: 8. The germline V gene encodes CDR1 SGHNT and CDR2 YENEEA. 13 Jbeta primers and 60 Vbeta primers were used for the PCR. The assay was immunoSEQ multiplex PCR, and TCRdb's table has in-frame clones only and misses some. The sample records some 190,000 clones, 85% being singletons. This clone has only a few counts. Input material: PBMCs. The sequence came from a boy younger than 10 in good health and CMV-seronegative. The genes are TRBV11-3 and TRBJ2-2; TRBD1 matches 8 bases. CDR3 loop: CASSPGQGSANTGELFF. CDR3 in DNA: TGTGCCAGCAGCCCCGGACAGGGATCGGCGAACACCGGGGAGCTGTTTTTT.